This note documents a single T cell receptor beta chain sequence. The entry originates in a study of blood T cell repertoires in COVID-19. Study-wide context: Sites in the United States, Italy and Spain provided acute and convalescent COVID-19 samples.

Germline CDR1 LGHDT, CDR2 YNNKEL (reference sequence). V dropped 8 bases and J dropped 4 bases, with 14 bases sitting between them. The CDR3 length is 13 residues. Authors' methods: Cell counts per sample came from amplifying reference gene primers. Here immunoSEQ multiplex PCR was the method, and the copy in TCRdb shows in-frame clones only, minus some. The D gene and trimming were derived from the DNA, and the V and J assignments and clone size from that table. The sample consists of some 230,000 clones, 80% to 90% of them appearing once. The chain carries TRBV3-1 (or the pseudogene TRBV3-2) and TRBJ1-1; D might be TRBD1 (5 bases). The receptor's source is a woman aged 55 to 70 who had recovered from COVID-19. Sequencing was carried out using peripheral blood. CDR3 region: CASGRAPPTEAFF. In DNA form, the CDR3 reads TGTGCCAGCGGCAGGGCTCCCCCCACTGAAGCTTTCTTT.